The entry below gives a single T cell receptor (beta chain) sequence along with its context. This clonotype was recorded at least ten times. Its specific antigen is unknown. Per-base quality was not reported, and no clone a single base away is much larger than it. For repertoire sequencing, the TCR beta CDR3 regions were amplified from RNA transcripts. The first round was an RT-PCR using HTBI primers with the Qiagen OneStep RT-PCR kit, and this first round was followed by a second-round multiplex PCR, then size selection and purification. The libraries underwent paired-end sequencing with 100 bp reads on an Illumina HiSeq2000. The authors processed their data as follows. SOAPnuke was used to process the reads, removing any read that contained adapters or uncalled bases, had a mean Phred below 15, or lacked an exact match to the constant primer or identifier. COPE v1.2.5 was used to merge high-quality paired reads. Unique nucleotide sequences were defined as clonotypes and aligned to IMGT TRB V, D and J references using MiTCR v1.1. Analysis was restricted to V-J combinations with a frequency above 0.0001, which covered just over 98% of repertoires. For each V-J combination, a TCR clonal expansion and chaos score was defined as F50 clonal expansion divided by the chaos observed in the TCRdist matrix. Welch's t-statistics and random forest were used to reduce the features to some 13 V-J combinations, which were then used as input to a naive Bayes classifier. Thyroid-blood repertoire similarity was quantified with the Morisita-Horn index. In-frame beta chains were kept once TCRdb had trimmed the public reads at Q25 with fastp and called clones with MiXCR. A single entry per CDR3 protein holds the most common genes and DNA from its merged rows. The V and J calls here are based on TCRdb, not the publication. The sample yields some 400,000 distinct CDR3 sequences; 15% to 20% were counted once. The ten largest account for 1.6% of the sample.

Patients with ophthalmopathy had moderately to severely active disease, with a Clinical Activity Score of 3 or more, a NOSPECS grade of 4 or more, and a disease duration of less than 3 months. Anyone with other autoimmune diseases, uncontrolled infections, pregnancy or lactation was excluded from the study. Clinical symptoms, serum thyroxine, TRAb, thyroid ultrasound and orbital computed tomography formed the basis of the diagnosis. PBMCs were isolated from 10 ml of fresh peripheral blood by Ficoll-Paque density gradient centrifugation. Trizol reagent was used to extract the total RNA, and its quality was then checked on an Agilent 2100 Bioanalyzer. The source of the sample is a study of Graves' ophthalmopathy and Graves' hyperthyroidism (dated by TCRdb to the late 2010s). General notes on the study: Peripheral blood was collected at initial diagnosis, before any treatment. In six hyperthyroidism patients, T-cell repertoires of thyroid tissue and blood were compared. The study used signatures of the TCR beta repertoire to tell Graves' ophthalmopathy apart from Graves' hyperthyroidism and to predict which patients would progress to ophthalmopathy. The independent validation cohort included under 20 hyperthyroidism patients plus 17 patients who later progressed from hyperthyroidism to ophthalmopathy. To explore V-J signatures that distinguish ophthalmopathy from hyperthyroidism, a discovery set of more than 90 patients was enrolled, made up of 40 to 45 with ophthalmopathy and roughly 57 with stable hyperthyroidism. The 75 to 100 discovery patients were randomly split 7:3 into training and test sets. Following sampling, methimazole starting at 30 mg daily was administered to hyperthyroidism patients, and high-dose intravenous methylprednisolone was administered to ophthalmopathy patients. In total, over 130 blood samples were TCR-sequenced: approximately 42 ophthalmopathy, roughly 80 hyperthyroidism and about 17 hyperthyroidism-to-ophthalmopathy patients.

General findings and caveats noted by the study authors: In cross-validation, the 13-signature model distinguished ophthalmopathy from stable hyperthyroidism with about 90% sensitivity and roughly 84% specificity, while in the test set the corresponding values were about 79% and 69%. Sample size was not statistically predetermined, and group allocation was not concealed from the investigators. In validation, the model predicted ophthalmopathy progression with about 71% sensitivity and around 72% specificity; roughly eleven predicted patients were CT-confirmed with GO in a median of roughly 6.8 months. Among expanded thyroid clonotypes with frequency above 0.001, most also showed up in blood, which suggests that blood repertoires may reflect the thyroid immune response.

The sequence came from a woman younger than 30 with Graves' ophthalmopathy. Donor details come from another sample of the same person, matched by shared clones. Specimen: peripheral blood.

The CDR3 protein: CASSSRENTEAFF. The DNA sequence follows: TGCGCCAGCAGCTCCAGAGAAAACACTGAAGCTTTCTTT. Recombination connected TRBV5-1 to TRBJ1-1, with the D gene uncertain. The germline V gene gives CDR1 as SGHRS and CDR2 as YFSETQ. The junction carries 8 bases between V and J, which are trimmed by 3 bases and 2 bases respectively. The CDR3 runs 13 residues from the cysteine to the phenylalanine. Only the CDR3 DNA is retained, 39 bases long and in frame from the first base. The CDR3, completed at both ends by the reference TRBV5-1 and TRBJ1-1 genes, gives the full variable domain KAGVTQTPRYLIKTRGQQVTLSCSPISGHRSVSWYQQTPGQGLQFLFEYFSETQRNKGNFPGRFSGRQFSNSRSEMNVSTLELGDSALYLCASSSRENTEAFFGQGTRLTVV.